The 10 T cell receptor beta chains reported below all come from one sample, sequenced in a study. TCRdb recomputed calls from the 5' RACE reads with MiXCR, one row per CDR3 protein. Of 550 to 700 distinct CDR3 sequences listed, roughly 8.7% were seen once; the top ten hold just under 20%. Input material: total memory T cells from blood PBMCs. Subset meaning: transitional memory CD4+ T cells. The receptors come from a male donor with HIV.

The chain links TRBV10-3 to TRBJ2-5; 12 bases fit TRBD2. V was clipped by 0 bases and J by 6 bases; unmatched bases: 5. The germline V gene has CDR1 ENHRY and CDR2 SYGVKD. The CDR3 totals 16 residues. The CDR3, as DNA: TGTGCCATCAGTGAGTCGACTAGCGGGAGATTAAAGACCCAGTACTTC. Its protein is CAISESTSGRLKTQYF.

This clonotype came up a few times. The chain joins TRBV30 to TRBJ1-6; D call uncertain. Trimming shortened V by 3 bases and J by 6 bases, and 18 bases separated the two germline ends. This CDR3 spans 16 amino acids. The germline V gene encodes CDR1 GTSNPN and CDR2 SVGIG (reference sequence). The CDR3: CAWRSGDAPFNSPLHF. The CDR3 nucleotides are TGTGCCTGGAGGTCAGGCGACGCGCCCTTTAATTCACCCCTCCACTTT.

The CDR3 is CATSDGGSRPVGETQYF. Here the CDR3 DNA reads TGTGCCACCAGTGATGGTGGGAGCAGGCCCGTGGGTGAGACCCAGTACTTC. The chain carries TRBV24-1 and TRBJ2-5; possible D gene TRBD2, 5 bases. The CDR3 spans 17 residues. The germline CDR1 and CDR2 sequences are KGHDR and SFDVKD. Trimming removed 3 bases at V and 5 bases at J, with 21 bases between.

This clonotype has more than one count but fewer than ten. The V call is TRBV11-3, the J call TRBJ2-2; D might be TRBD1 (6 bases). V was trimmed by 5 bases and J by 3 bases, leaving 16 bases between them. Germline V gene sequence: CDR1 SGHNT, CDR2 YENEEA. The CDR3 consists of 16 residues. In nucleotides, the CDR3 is TGTGCCAGCAGCCCTCAGCGGAACAGGGACACCGGGGAGCTGTTTTTT. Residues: CASSPQRNRDTGELFF.

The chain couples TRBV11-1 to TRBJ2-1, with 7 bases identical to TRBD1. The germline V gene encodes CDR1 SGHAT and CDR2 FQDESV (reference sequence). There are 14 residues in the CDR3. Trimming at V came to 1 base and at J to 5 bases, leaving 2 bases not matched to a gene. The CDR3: CASSLGQGHNEQFF. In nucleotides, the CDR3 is TGTGCCAGCAGCTTAGGACAGGGTCACAATGAGCAGTTCTTC. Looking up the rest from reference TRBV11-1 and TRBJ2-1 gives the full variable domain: EAEVAQSPRYKITEKSQAVAFWCDPISGHATLYWYRQILGQGPELLVQFQDESVVDDSQLPKDRFSAERLKGVDSTLKIQPAELGDSAMYLCASSLGQGHNEQFFGPGTRLTVL.

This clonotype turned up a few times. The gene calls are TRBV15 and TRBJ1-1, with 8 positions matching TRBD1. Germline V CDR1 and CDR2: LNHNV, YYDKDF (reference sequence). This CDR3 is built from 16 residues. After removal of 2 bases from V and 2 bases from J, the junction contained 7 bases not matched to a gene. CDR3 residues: CATSRRRAGGNTEAFF. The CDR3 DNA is TGTGCCACCAGCAGACGGCGGGCAGGGGGCAACACTGAAGCTTTCTTT.

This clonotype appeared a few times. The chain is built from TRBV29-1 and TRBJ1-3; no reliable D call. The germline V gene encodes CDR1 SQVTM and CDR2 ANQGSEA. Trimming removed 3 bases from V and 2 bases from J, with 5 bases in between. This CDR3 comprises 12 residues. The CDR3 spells CSVEVPGNTIYF. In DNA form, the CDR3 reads TGCAGCGTTGAGGTACCTGGAAACACCATATATTTT.

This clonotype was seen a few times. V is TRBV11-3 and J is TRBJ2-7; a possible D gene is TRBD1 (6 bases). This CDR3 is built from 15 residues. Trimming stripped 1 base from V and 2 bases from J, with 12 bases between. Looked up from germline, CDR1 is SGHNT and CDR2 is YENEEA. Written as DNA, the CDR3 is TGTGCCAGCAGCTTAGCCCAGGGGACGACCTACGAGCAGTACTTC. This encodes CASSLAQGTTYEQYF.

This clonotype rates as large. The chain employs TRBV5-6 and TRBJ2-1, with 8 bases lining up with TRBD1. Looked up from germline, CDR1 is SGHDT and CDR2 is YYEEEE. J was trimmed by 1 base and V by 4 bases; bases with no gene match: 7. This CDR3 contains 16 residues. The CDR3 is CASSQSGQGSYNEQFF. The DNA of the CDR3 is TGTGCCAGCAGCCAGAGCGGACAGGGTTCCTACAATGAGCAGTTCTTC.

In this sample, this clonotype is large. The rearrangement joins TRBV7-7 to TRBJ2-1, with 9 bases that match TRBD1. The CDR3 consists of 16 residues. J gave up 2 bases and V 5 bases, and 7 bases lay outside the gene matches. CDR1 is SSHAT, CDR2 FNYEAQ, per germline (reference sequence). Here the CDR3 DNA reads TGTGCCAGCAGCCCCTCCCGGACAGGGGCCTACAATGAGCAGTTCTTC. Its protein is CASSPSRTGAYNEQFF.